Listed below are T cell receptor beta chains from one sample, sequenced in a study of spatial heterogeneity in lung cancer. Each CDR3 protein is one row after TCRdb ran MiXCR on the 5' RACE reads. The profile shows around 110,000 distinct CDR3 sequences, less than 15% of them singletons. Sequencing used PBMCs, obtained at follow-up. The receptor source for this set is a male donor with early-stage non-small cell lung cancer. Each CDR3 is given with its conserved first and last residue.

cdr3_aa,v_call
CATSKQGLLGNTIYF,TRBV15
CASSLQGAQNQPQHF,TRBV5-1
CASSVAAVPTYEQYF,TRBV9
CASSPRLSDTQYF,TRBV11-3
CATSDSLLSEQFF,TRBV24-1
CASSRGQGTSPLHF,TRBV18
CASSVQGEVNTEAFF,TRBV2
CASSELAGDEQYF,TRBV2
CASSYSKAADTQYF,TRBV6-2/TRBV6-3
CASSPGRLAYEQYF,TRBV7-2
CSAIRGHQETQYF,TRBV29-1
CASSKVTAQETQYF,TRBV21-1
CASSPFTAQETQYF,TRBV18
CASSPEPRGRGYTF,TRBV4-1
CASSTSSGANQPQHF,TRBV19
CAISEGKGKDTQYF,TRBV10-3
CASSPGTGDLSEQFF,TRBV3-1
CASRGLDSPLHF,TRBV5-1
CASSQARGQDAVYGYTF,TRBV3-1
CASSTGQGDYGYTF,TRBV5-4
CASSPWTGANEQFF,TRBV5-1
CASSQGTSEETQYF,TRBV4-2
CSAREQINQPQHF,TRBV20-1
CASSSRFFHDRGHGYTF,TRBV12-3/TRBV12-4
CASSSATTTGLNTEAFF,TRBV6-2/TRBV6-3
CASSFTGGAGELFF,TRBV27
CASSYTSVNEQFF,TRBV6-2/TRBV6-3
CASSRDRGRYEQYF,TRBV16
CASSYGQTLSGNTIYF,TRBV11-2
CSARVAGVETQYF,TRBV20-1
CASSYRGLSFMNTEAFF,TRBV6-5
CASSSTYGNTEAFF,TRBV6-5
CSAGEDGNTIYF,TRBV20-1
CASSQDSADSNQPQHF,TRBV4-2
CAGSAKGNTEAFF,TRBV6-2/TRBV6-3
CASSLMILGQVYEQYF,TRBV13
CASSPGTENTGELFF,TRBV18
CASSLVGARQYF,TRBV7-2
CASSNDYNEQFF,TRBV11-1
CASSGTFLGTDTQYF,TRBV6-2/TRBV6-3
CASSGDGLYEQYF,TRBV28
CASSQTGSNYGYTF,TRBV5-5
CATSDQSYGSTDTQYF,TRBV24-1
CASSSGGAYNEQFF,TRBV28
CSVKQGLNTEAFF,TRBV29-1
CASSSTGTGTSEQYF,TRBV28
CASSLVAGQGSYEQYF,TRBV28
CASSLEGLGTQYF,TRBV7-2
CASSLPSALSNYGYTF,TRBV7-2
CASRGEAQNTEAFF,TRBV7-9
CASSLDRPGSEQYF,TRBV5-1
CASSLDRGGTEAFF,TRBV5-1
CASSFGTTDTQYF,TRBV7-9
CASSLVVQGSGYTF,TRBV5-1
CATSDLNGGGAGELFF,TRBV24-1
CASSLEHQPQHF,TRBV7-2